Following are 20 T cell receptor beta chains from one sample sequenced in a study of T cells after yellow fever vaccination. MiXCR, run by TCRdb on the 5' RACE reads, gives a single entry per CDR3 protein. The top ten clones hold around 1.1% of a sample with roughly 240,000 distinct CDR3 sequences, approximately 6.7% of them seen once. Material: CD4+ T cells sorted from PBMCs, obtained on the day of the yellow fever booster vaccination. The receptor source for this set is a young man who received the YFV17D yellow fever vaccine.

The rearrangement uses TRBV20-1 and TRBJ1-4; a possible D gene is TRBD1 (5 bases). The V end lost 5 bases, the J end lost 4 bases, and 11 bases lay between the germline ends. The CDR3 length is 13 residues. CDR1 DFQATT and CDR2 SNEGSKA come from the germline V gene (reference sequence). CDR3 DNA sequence: TGCAGTGCTCGGGGGACGGATAATGAAAAACTGTTTTTT. Translated: CSARGTDNEKLFF.

This clonotype was detected many times. The chain recombines TRBV7-1 with TRBJ2-3; 16 bases fit TRBD2. TRBV7-1 falls under the ORF class, with uncertain function. The length of the CDR3 is 22 residues. The trim removed 3 bases at V and 1 base at J, leaving 16 bases unmatched. The CDR3 nucleotides are TGTGCCAGCAGCTCGAGCCCCGGGACTAGCGGGAGGGCCCCGATAGGCACAGATACGCAGTATTTT. Its protein is CASSSSPGTSGRAPIGTDTQYF.

This clonotype was observed many times. The DNA is left out, because the CDR3 cannot be placed on it with certainty; the CDR3 is given as TCRdb lists it. The chain links TRBV27 to TRBJ1-4; the table calls TRBD1, which could not be checked here. The CDR3 comprises 15 residues, both ends counted. Per germline, CDR1 MNHEY and CDR2 SMNVEV (reference sequence). The CDR3 spells CASSPRDMALKNCFF.

This rearrangement joins TRBV7-3 to TRBJ2-1; perhaps TRBD2 as D (6 bases). Germline CDR1 SGHTA, CDR2 FQGTGA. V was shortened by 8 bases and J by 0 bases, with 8 bases between the two germline ends. The CDR3 has 13 amino acids. CDR3 loop: CASGTSSYNEQFF. CDR3 nucleotide sequence: TGTGCCAGCGGGACTTCCTCCTACAATGAGCAGTTCTTC.

This clonotype was detected a few times. The chain employs TRBV5-1 and TRBJ1-6, with D perhaps TRBD1 (6 bases). CDR1 SGHRS and CDR2 YFSETQ come from the germline V gene. The V end lost 4 bases, the J end lost 6 bases, and 11 bases lay between the germline ends. The CDR3 runs 14 residues. The CDR3 DNA sequence: TGCGCCAGCAGCAAAGGACAGCTTAATTCACCCCTCCACTTT. The encoded protein is CASSKGQLNSPLHF.

The sample holds many counts of this clonotype. The chain employs TRBV5-1 and TRBJ2-7, with D perhaps matching TRBD1 or TRBD2 (5 bases each). Germline V lookup: CDR1 SGHRS, CDR2 YFSETQ. The CDR3 is made up of 14 amino acids. The V end lost 4 bases, the J end lost 2 bases, and 13 bases lay between the germline ends. In DNA form, the CDR3 reads TGCGCCAGCAGCCGAGGGGACGTAGCCTACGAGCAGTACTTC. It is translated as CASSRGDVAYEQYF.

This chain connects TRBV5-1 to TRBJ1-2, with D perhaps TRBD1 (6 bases). V was cut by 4 bases and J by 3 bases, with 13 bases left in between. The CDR3 loop spans 14 amino acids. The V gene's germline CDR1 is SGHRS and CDR2 YFSETQ. The CDR3 bases are TGCGCCAGCAGCGTAAAGGGGGGGGACTATGGCTACACCTTC. Its translation: CASSVKGGDYGYTF.

This clonotype was found a few times. The rearrangement links TRBV10-3 to TRBJ2-7; 11 nucleotides align to TRBD2. The CDR3 contains 16 residues. In germline, CDR1 is ENHRY, CDR2 SYGVKD. Trimming removed 6 bases from V and 5 bases from J; junction bases left unmatched: 12. The CDR3 sequence is CAISFGSGRVGDEQYF. In DNA form, the CDR3 reads TGTGCCATCAGCTTCGGTAGCGGGAGGGTTGGGGACGAGCAGTACTTC.

This clonotype was counted a few times. The V gene is TRBV19, the J gene TRBJ2-4; D tentatively fits TRBD1 or TRBD2 (5 bases each). Trimming left V 6 bases short and J 0 bases short, with 24 bases between. The CDR3 extends over 19 amino acids. Germline values: CDR1 LNHDA, CDR2 SQIVND (reference sequence). The CDR3 DNA reads TGTGCCAGTAGCCCAACGTCGGCGGGCAGGGCAATAGCCAAAAACATTCAGTACTTC. Its protein is CASSPTSAGRAIAKNIQYF.

The chain is built from TRBV11-3 and TRBJ1-1; 9 bases match TRBD1. Germline loops: CDR1 SGHNT, CDR2 YENEEA. There are 14 residues in the CDR3. V lost 2 bases and J lost 9; bases outside the gene matches: 7. CDR3 nucleotide sequence: TGTGCCAGCAGCTTAACGGGACAGGGTCGGAAAGCTTTCTTT. Translating it yields CASSLTGQGRKAFF.

This clonotype showed up many times. The chain has TRBV28 and TRBJ2-1; D is possibly TRBD1 (6 bases). Germline CDR1 MDHEN, CDR2 SYDVKM. Trimming removed 3 bases from V and 6 bases from J, with 12 bases in between. The CDR3 contains 14 residues. CDR3 nucleotides: TGTGCCAGCAGTTTTAGGGCAGGGGCCAATGAGCAGTTCTTC. It codes for CASSFRAGANEQFF.

In its sample, this clonotype was seen many times. The chain combines TRBV20-1 with TRBJ2-7, with 8 bases fitting TRBD1. CDR3 length: 14 residues. The junction had 10 bases not matched to a gene; V was cut back by 5 bases and J by 4 bases. CDR1 is DFQATT, CDR2 SNEGSKA, per germline (reference sequence). The CDR3 DNA reads TGCAGTGCTCCCCAGGGGGCTGTGGGGTACGAGCAGTACTTC. Translated, it gives CSAPQGAVGYEQYF.

The gene calls are TRBV7-2 and TRBJ1-5; D unresolved. This CDR3 comprises 14 residues. Germline V gene data show CDR1 as SGHTA and CDR2 as FQGNSA. The V gene lost 2 bases and the J gene lost 2 bases, with 7 bases spanning the gap. CDR3 sequence: CASSLYGGNQPQHF. For the CDR3, the DNA is TGTGCCAGCAGCTTATACGGGGGCAATCAGCCCCAGCATTTT.

This clonotype turned up a few times. As DNA, the CDR3 is TGTGCCAGCAGCCCTGTCTCCGGGGCCAACGTCCTGACTTTC. This translates into CASSPVSGANVLTF. The rearrangement links TRBV5-4 to TRBJ2-6; D gene unclear. Germline V gene sequence: CDR1 SGHNT, CDR2 YYREEE (reference sequence). The V gene lost 4 bases and the J gene lost 4 bases, with 9 bases spanning the gap. This CDR3 region has 14 residues.

This clonotype was observed many times. This chain links TRBV10-3 with TRBJ1-1; D ambiguous. Trimming removed 6 bases at V and 1 base at J, with 9 bases between. There are 13 residues in the CDR3. Germline CDR1 and CDR2: ENHRY and SYGVKD. The CDR3 DNA reads TGTGCCATCAGGACGGAGGGGAACACTGAAGCTTTCTTT. Protein product: CAIRTEGNTEAFF.

This clonotype was seen many times. In DNA, the CDR3 is TGTGCCAGCAGTTTAGTAGGGGTAGACGGGGGCCGTGAGCAGTTCTTC. Its translation: CASSLVGVDGGREQFF. The chain joins TRBV28 to TRBJ2-1; TRBD1 or TRBD2 may be the D gene (6 bases each). The germline V gene encodes CDR1 MDHEN and CDR2 SYDVKM. The CDR3 has 16 residues. V lost 2 bases, J lost 9 bases, and 20 bases lay in between.

This clonotype was counted many times. The V call is TRBV5-1, the J call TRBJ2-7, with D possibly TRBD2 on 7 matching bases. The CDR3 is made up of 19 amino acids. The germline V gene has CDR1 SGHRS and CDR2 YFSETQ. V lost 2 bases, J lost 0 bases, and 24 bases lay in between. The DNA for the CDR3 is TGCGCCAGCAGCTTAAGGGACAACCGTAGTGGCGGGGGCTCCTACGAGCAGTACTTC. Translating gives CASSLRDNRSGGGSYEQYF. Filled out from reference TRBV5-1 and TRBJ2-7, the complete variable domain reads KAGVTQTPRYLIKTRGQQVTLSCSPISGHRSVSWYQQTPGQGLQFLFEYFSETQRNKGNFPGRFSGRQFSNSRSEMNVSTLELGDSALYLCASSLRDNRSGGGSYEQYFGPGTRLTVT.

At least ten counts were recorded for this clonotype. The CDR3 DNA follows: TGTGCCAGCAGCTTAGACTGGAATACGCAGTATTTT. Amino acids: CASSLDWNTQYF. This chain uses TRBV5-8 with TRBJ2-3; D not certain. The CDR3 contains 12 residues. Between the trimmed V and J ends, which lost 2 bases and 7 bases, there was a span of 8 bases. The V gene's germline CDR1 is SGHTS and CDR2 YDEGEE.

There are many counts of this clonotype. In DNA form, the CDR3 reads TGCAGTGCCAGGGGGGGTAGGGAGCTGTTTTTT. This encodes CSARGGRELFF. This chain connects TRBV20-1 to TRBJ2-2, with D tentatively TRBD1 or TRBD2 (7 bases each). Germline V lookup: CDR1 DFQATT, CDR2 SNEGSKA (reference sequence). V lost 6 bases, J lost 9 bases, and 11 bases lay in between. The CDR3 runs 11 residues.

This clonotype was seen at least ten times. The genes are TRBV20-1 and TRBJ2-3; the match to TRBD2 covers 10 bases. J was trimmed by 1 base and V by 0 bases; bases with no gene match: 4. This CDR3 contains 16 residues. Per the germline V gene, CDR1 is DFQATT and CDR2 is SNEGSKA (reference sequence). CDR3 nucleotide sequence: TGCAGTGCTAGAGAAGGGACTAGCGCCGGCACAGATACGCAGTATTTT. It encodes CSAREGTSAGTDTQYF.